Listed here are 8 T cell receptor beta chains from one sample, sequenced in a study of blood T cell repertoires in COVID-19. Sequenced by immunoSEQ multiplex PCR; TCRdb stores in-frame clones only, minus some. The repertoire includes around 140,000 clones, about 77% of them detected once, and 9% sits in the top ten. The sample comprised peripheral blood. The receptors originated from a woman between 50 and 59 years old with active or convalescent COVID-19.

V usage is TRBV12-3 or TRBV12-4 and J usage is TRBJ1-2; D call uncertain. The CDR3 consists of 13 residues. Trimming left V 1 base short and J 4 bases short, with 7 bases between. CDR3 in DNA: TGTGCCAGCAGTTTAGAGCGGGGCTATGGCTACACCTTC. Translated, it gives CASSLERGYGYTF.

The J gene is TRBJ1-5, the V gene TRBV30, with D possibly TRBD1 on 5 matching bases. This CDR3 spans 15 amino acids. Trimming pared 0 bases from V and 5 bases from J, leaving 14 bases between. Germline V CDR1 and CDR2: GTSNPN, SVGIG (reference sequence). The CDR3 reads CAWSVPGGLDQPQHF. The CDR3 nucleotides are TGTGCCTGGAGTGTACCCGGGGGATTGGATCAGCCCCAGCATTTT. Based on the CDR3 plus reference TRBV30 and TRBJ1-5, the full variable domain is SQTIHQWPATLVQPVGSPLSLECTVEGTSNPNLYWYRQAAGRGLQLLFYSVGIGQISSEVPQNLSASRPQDRQFILSSKKLLLSDSGFYLCAWSVPGGLDQPQHFGDGTRLSIL.

The genes are TRBV7-2 and TRBJ2-3, with 12 nucleotides matching TRBD2. Germline lookup yields CDR1 SGHTA and CDR2 FQGNSA. The V gene end was trimmed by 6 bases and the J gene end by 6 bases; junction bases not matched to a gene: 4. The CDR3 runs 14 residues. The CDR3 sequence: CASSASGGADTQYF. In DNA form, the CDR3 reads TGTGCCAGCAGTGCTAGCGGGGGGGCGGATACGCAGTATTTT.

This clone came up once. The chain employs TRBV5-1 and TRBJ1-1, with D possibly TRBD1 on 6 matching bases. CDR1 SGHRS and CDR2 YFSETQ come from the germline V gene. CDR3 length: 14 residues. With 5 bases removed from V and 5 bases from J, the gap between germline ends came to 16 bases. The CDR3 region is CASRTGTPGTEAFF. Here the CDR3 DNA reads TGCGCCAGCAGGACCGGGACACCCGGGACTGAAGCTTTCTTT.

The rearrangement links TRBV7-8 to TRBJ2-7, with 7 bases matching TRBD2. With 0 bases clipped from V and 6 bases from J, the junction kept 11 bases outside the gene matches. From germline, CDR1 is SGHVS and CDR2 FQNEAQ. The CDR3 runs 16 residues. CDR3: CASSLATSGARGEQYF. The CDR3 DNA follows: TGTGCCAGCAGCTTAGCGACCAGCGGGGCCCGCGGCGAGCAGTACTTC.

CDR3 region: CASSLGAQAFF. As DNA, the CDR3 is TGTGCCAGCAGCTTAGGGGCTCAAGCTTTCTTT. The rearrangement uses TRBV7-2 and TRBJ1-1; no clear D. Germline V gene sequence: CDR1 SGHTA, CDR2 FQGNSA. Trimming removed 1 base at V and 9 bases at J, with 6 bases between. The CDR3 spans 11 residues.

The chain employs TRBV19 and TRBJ1-1; 8 positions agree with TRBD1. The CDR3 runs 13 residues. Germline assignment: CDR1 LNHDA and CDR2 SQIVND (reference sequence). Losses at the gene ends were 2 bases for V and 5 bases for J; bases not matched to a gene: 1. CDR3 sequence reads: CASSIRQGTEAFF. The CDR3 bases are TGTGCCAGTAGTATAAGACAGGGGACTGAAGCTTTCTTT.

The genes are TRBV29-1 and TRBJ2-1; 9 bases line up with TRBD1. After removal of 2 bases from V and 4 bases from J, the junction contained 6 bases not matched to a gene. Germline V gene lookup returns CDR1 SQVTM and CDR2 ANQGSEA. This CDR3 contains 15 residues. The CDR3 sequence is CSVERGTGQYNEQFF. DNA for the CDR3: TGCAGCGTTGAAAGGGGGACAGGGCAGTACAATGAGCAGTTCTTC.